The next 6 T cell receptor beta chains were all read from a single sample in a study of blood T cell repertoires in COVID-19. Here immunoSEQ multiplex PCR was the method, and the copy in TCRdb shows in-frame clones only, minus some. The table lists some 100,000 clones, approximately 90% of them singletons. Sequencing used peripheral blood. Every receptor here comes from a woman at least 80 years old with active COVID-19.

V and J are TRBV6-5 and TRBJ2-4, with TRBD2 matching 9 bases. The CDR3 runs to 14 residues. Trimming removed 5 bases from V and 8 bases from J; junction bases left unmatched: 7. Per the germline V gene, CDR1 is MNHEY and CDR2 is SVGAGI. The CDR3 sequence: CASSPRSGRYIQYF. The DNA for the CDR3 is TGTGCCAGCAGTCCCCGAAGCGGGAGGTACATTCAGTACTTC.

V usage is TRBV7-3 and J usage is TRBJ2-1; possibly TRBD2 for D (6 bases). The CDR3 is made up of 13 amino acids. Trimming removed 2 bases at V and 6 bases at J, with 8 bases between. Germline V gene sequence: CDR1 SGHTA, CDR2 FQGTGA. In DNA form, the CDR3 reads TGTGCCAGCAGCTTACGGAGGGGCAATGAGCAGTTCTTC. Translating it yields CASSLRRGNEQFF. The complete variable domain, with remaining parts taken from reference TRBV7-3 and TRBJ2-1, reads GAGVSQTPSNKVTEKGKYVELRCDPISGHTALYWYRQSLGQGPEFLIYFQGTGAADDSGLPNDRFFAVRPEGSVSTLKIQRTERGDSAVYLCASSLRRGNEQFFGPGTRLTVL.

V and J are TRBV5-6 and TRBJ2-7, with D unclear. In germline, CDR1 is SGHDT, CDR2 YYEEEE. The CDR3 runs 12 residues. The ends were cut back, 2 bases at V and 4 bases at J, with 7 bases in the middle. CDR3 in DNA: TGTGCCAGCAGCTTATCCGGGTACGAGCAGTACTTC. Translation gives CASSLSGYEQYF. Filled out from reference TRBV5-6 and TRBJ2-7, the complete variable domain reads DAGVTQSPTHLIKTRGQQVTLRCSPKSGHDTVSWYQQALGQGPQFIFQYYEEEERQRGNFPDRFSGHQFPNYSSELNVNALLLGDSALYLCASSLSGYEQYFGPGTRLTVT.

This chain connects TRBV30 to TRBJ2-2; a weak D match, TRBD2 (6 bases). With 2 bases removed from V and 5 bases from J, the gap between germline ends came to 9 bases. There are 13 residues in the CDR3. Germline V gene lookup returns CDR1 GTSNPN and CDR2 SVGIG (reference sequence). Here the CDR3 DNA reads TGTGCCTGGAGTCGGGACTTTACCGGGGAGCTGTTTTTT. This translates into CAWSRDFTGELFF.

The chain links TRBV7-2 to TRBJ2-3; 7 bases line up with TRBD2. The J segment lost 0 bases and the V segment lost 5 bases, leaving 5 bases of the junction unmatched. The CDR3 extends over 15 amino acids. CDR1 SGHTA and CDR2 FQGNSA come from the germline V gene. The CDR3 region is CASSTLAASTDTQYF. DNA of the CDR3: TGTGCCAGCAGCACCCTAGCGGCTAGCACAGATACGCAGTATTTT.

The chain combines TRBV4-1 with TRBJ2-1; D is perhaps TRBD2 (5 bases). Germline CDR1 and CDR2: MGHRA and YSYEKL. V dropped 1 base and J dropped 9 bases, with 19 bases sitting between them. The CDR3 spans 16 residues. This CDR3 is CASSQAGGPLRIEQFF. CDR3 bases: TGCGCCAGCAGCCAAGCGGGCGGGCCCCTAAGGATTGAGCAGTTCTTC.